These 6 T cell receptor beta chains were sequenced from one sample in a study of identical twins. MiXCR, applied by TCRdb to the 5' RACE reads, yields one record per CDR3 protein. The table has about 210,000 distinct CDR3 sequences, over 8% seen once. Sequencing was done on a sample of memory (CD45RO+) T cells sorted from blood. Every receptor here comes from a woman aged 18-29 years in good health.

This clonotype was recorded a few times. V is TRBV20-1 and J is TRBJ2-3, with TRBD2 matching 12 bases. V was pared by 1 base and J by 2 bases, with 4 bases of the junction left unmatched. Germline-derived CDR1 and CDR2 are DFQATT and SNEGSKA (reference sequence). This CDR3 comprises 16 residues. The CDR3 loop is CSARVASGGATDTQYF. The CDR3 coding sequence is TGCAGTGCTAGAGTGGCTAGCGGGGGGGCCACAGATACGCAGTATTTT.

This clonotype occurred a few times. J is TRBJ1-1 and V is TRBV12-3 or TRBV12-4, with D tentatively TRBD1 (5 bases). V gave up 6 bases and J gave up 6 bases, with 23 bases separating them. This CDR3 has 16 residues. CDR3 region: CASSSEEGAGDPEAFF. In DNA form, the CDR3 reads TGTGCCAGCAGCTCTGAGGAAGGCGCGGGGGACCCTGAAGCTTTCTTT.

This clonotype turned up a few times. J is TRBJ2-3 and V is TRBV20-1; 10 bases align to TRBD2. The germline gives CDR1 DFQATT, CDR2 SNEGSKA (reference sequence). V dropped 3 bases and J dropped 4; count of bases not matched to a gene: 7. CDR3 length: 15 amino acids. As DNA, the CDR3 is TGCAGTGCTAGGGTAGCGGGAGGTGGGGCAGATACGCAGTATTTT. It codes for CSARVAGGGADTQYF.

V gene TRBV7-9 combines with J gene TRBJ1-4, with 9 nucleotides matching TRBD1. Germline loops: CDR1 SEHNR, CDR2 FQNEAQ (reference sequence). The CDR3 covers 15 residues. J was trimmed by 8 bases and V by 4 bases; bases with no gene match: 8. CDR3 in amino acids: CASSSPGQGDEKLFF. In nucleotides, the CDR3 is TGTGCCAGCAGCTCTCCGGGACAGGGTGACGAAAAACTGTTTTTT.

V is TRBV19 and J is TRBJ2-3; TRBD2 agrees at 8 bases. Germline assignment: CDR1 LNHDA and CDR2 SQIVND (reference sequence). This CDR3 has 12 residues. V trimming: 10 bases; J trimming: 5 bases; junction bases outside the gene matches: 5. CDR3 sequence: CATSGRLDTQYF. CDR3 sequence (DNA): TGTGCCACCAGCGGGAGACTAGATACGCAGTATTTT.

There are many counts of this clonotype. The chain carries TRBV9 and TRBJ2-7, with D maybe TRBD1 (6 bases). V was shortened by 7 bases and J by 2 bases, with 16 bases between the two germline ends. CDR1 is SGDLS, CDR2 YYNGEE, per germline. The CDR3 has 14 amino acids. CDR3 loop: CASSSQGVPYEQYF. The CDR3, as DNA: TGTGCCAGCTCCTCACAGGGAGTACCCTACGAGCAGTACTTC. Variable domain in full (rest from reference TRBV9 and TRBJ2-7): DSGVTQTPKHLITATGQRVTLRCSPRSGDLSVYWYQQSLDQGLQFLIQYYNGEERAKGNILERFSAQQFPDLHSELNLSSLELGDSALYFCASSSQGVPYEQYFGPGTRLTVT.